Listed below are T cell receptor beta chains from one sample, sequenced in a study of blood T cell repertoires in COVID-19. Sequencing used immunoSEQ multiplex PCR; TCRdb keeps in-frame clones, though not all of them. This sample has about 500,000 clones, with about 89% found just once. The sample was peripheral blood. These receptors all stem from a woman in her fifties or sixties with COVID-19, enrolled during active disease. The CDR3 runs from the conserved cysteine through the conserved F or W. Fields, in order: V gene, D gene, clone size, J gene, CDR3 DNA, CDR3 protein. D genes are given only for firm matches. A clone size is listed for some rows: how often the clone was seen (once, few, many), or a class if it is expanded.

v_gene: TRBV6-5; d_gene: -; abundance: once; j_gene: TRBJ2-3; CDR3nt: TGTGCCAGCACCCTCGGGGATACGCAGTATTTT; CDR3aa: CASTLGDTQYF
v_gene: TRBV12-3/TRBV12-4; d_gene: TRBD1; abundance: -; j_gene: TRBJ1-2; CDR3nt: TGTGCCAGCACTATAGGGCAGGGGGTGGGCTACACCTTC; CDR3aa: CASTIGQGVGYTF
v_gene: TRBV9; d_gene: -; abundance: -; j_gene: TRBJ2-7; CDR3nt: TGTGCCAGCAGCGTAGGACAGGGGAGGGTCTACGAGCAGTACTTC; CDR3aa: CASSVGQGRVYEQYF
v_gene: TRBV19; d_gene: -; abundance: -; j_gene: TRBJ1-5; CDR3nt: TGTGCCAGTAGTATCTTCGCGGCGGGCAATCAGCCCCAGCATTTT; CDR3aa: CASSIFAAGNQPQHF
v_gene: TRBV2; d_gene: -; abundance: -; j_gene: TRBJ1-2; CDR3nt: TGTGCCAGACGCAGGGTTGTTAGCTATGGCTACACCTTC; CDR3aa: CARRRVVSYGYTF
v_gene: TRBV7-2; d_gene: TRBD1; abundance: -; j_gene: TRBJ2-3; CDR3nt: TGTGCCAGCAGCTTAACGGGACAGAGCACAGATACGCAGTATTTT; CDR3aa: CASSLTGQSTDTQYF
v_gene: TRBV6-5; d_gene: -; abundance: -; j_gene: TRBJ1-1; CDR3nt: TGTGCCAGCAGTAGAGCCGTGAACACTGAAGCTTTCTTT; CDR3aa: CASSRAVNTEAFF
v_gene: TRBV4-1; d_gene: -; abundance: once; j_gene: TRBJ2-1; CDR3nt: TGCGCCAGCAGCCAAGCCTACCAGCAGTTCTTC; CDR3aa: CASSQAYQQFF
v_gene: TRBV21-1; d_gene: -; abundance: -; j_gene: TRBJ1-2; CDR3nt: TGTGCCAGCAGCAAAGGTAAAGAGAACTATGGCTACACCTTC; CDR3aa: CASSKGKENYGYTF
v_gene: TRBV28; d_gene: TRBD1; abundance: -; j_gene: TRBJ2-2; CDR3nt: TGTGCCAGCAGTTTCGCAGGGGGCGCAAAGACCGGGGAGCTGTTTTTT; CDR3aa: CASSFAGGAKTGELFF
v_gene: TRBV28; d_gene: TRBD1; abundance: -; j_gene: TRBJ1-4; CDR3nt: TGTGCCAGCAGGTCCCCGGGACAGTGGGGGGCAACTAATGAAAAACTGTTTTTT; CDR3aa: CASRSPGQWGATNEKLFF
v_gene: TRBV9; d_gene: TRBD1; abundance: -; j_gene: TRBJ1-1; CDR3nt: TGTGCCAGCAGCGTAGTTGGGACAGGAGACCCTGAAGCTTTCTTT; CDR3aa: CASSVVGTGDPEAFF
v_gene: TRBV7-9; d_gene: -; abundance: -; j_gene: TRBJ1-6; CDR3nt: TGTGCCAGCAGCTCGAGGGACACGGGCTCACCCCTCCACTTT; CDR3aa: CASSSRDTGSPLHF
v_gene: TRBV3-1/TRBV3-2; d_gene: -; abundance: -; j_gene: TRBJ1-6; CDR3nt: TGTGCCAGCAGCCAGAAGGGGGGGGATTCACCCCTCCACTTT; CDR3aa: CASSQKGGDSPLHF
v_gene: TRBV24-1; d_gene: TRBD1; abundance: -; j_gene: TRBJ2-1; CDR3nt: TGTGCCACCAGTTTGAAGGGACAGGGTATTAGAAATGAGCAGTTCTTC; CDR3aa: CATSLKGQGIRNEQFF
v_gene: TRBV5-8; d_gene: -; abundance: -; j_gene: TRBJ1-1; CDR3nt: TGTGCCAGCAGCTTGTCAAGGAGGACCCTGAACACTGAAGCTTTCTTT; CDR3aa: CASSLSRRTLNTEAFF
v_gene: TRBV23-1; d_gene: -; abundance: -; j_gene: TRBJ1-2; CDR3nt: TGCGCCAGCAGTCAATCTGGCACAGGCTACTATGGCTACACCTTC; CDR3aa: CASSQSGTGYYGYTF
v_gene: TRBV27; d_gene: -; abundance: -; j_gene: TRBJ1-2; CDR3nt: TGTGCCAGCAGTTTATCGAGGTCCACGCATGGCTACACCTTC; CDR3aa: CASSLSRSTHGYTF
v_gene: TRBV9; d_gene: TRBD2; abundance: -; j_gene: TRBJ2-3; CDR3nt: TGTGCCAGCAGCGTAGCAAAGAGCGGGGGGGCAGATACGCAGTATTTT; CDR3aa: CASSVAKSGGADTQYF
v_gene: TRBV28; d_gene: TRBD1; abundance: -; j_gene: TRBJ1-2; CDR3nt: TGTGCCAGCACCAATGCCGGGACAGTCTATGGCTACACCTTC; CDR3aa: CASTNAGTVYGYTF
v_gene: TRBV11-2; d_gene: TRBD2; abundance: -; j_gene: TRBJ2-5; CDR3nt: TGTGCCAGCAGGCTAGGGCGGGGGGGCCTAGAGACCCAGTACTTC; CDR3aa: CASRLGRGGLETQYF
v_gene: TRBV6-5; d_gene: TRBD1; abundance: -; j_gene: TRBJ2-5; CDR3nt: TGTGCCAGCAGGGGACAGAAAGAGACCCAGTACTTC; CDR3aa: CASRGQKETQYF
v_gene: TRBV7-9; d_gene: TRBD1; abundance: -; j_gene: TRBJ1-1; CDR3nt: TGTGCCAGCAGCCGGGCAGGGGGCACGGACACTGAAGCTTTCTTT; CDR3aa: CASSRAGGTDTEAFF
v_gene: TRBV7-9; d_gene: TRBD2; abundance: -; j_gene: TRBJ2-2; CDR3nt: TGTGCCAGCAGCTGGGACTATACCGGGGAGCTGTTTTTT; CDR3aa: CASSWDYTGELFF
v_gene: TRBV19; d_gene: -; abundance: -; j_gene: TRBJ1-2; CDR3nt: TGTGCCAGTAGCTGGGGGGAGGGGTCGTACTATGGCTACACCTTC; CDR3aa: CASSWGEGSYYGYTF
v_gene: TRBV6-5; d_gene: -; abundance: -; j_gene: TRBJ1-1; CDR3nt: TGTGCCAGCAGTCAGACAGGGAACACTGAAGCTTTCTTT; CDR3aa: CASSQTGNTEAFF
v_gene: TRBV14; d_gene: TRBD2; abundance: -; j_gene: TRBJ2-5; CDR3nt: TGTGCCAGCAAATCCCGGGGGGTCCAAGAGACCCAGTACTTC; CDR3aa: CASKSRGVQETQYF
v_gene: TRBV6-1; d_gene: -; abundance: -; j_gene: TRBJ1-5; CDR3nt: TGTGCCGGGGGGGGAAAGAGCAATCAGCCCCAGCATTTT; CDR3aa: CAGGGKSNQPQHF
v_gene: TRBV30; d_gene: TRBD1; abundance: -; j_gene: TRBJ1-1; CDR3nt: TGTGCCTGGAGTGTAGACAGGGGGACCGAAGCTTTCTTT; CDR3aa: CAWSVDRGTEAFF
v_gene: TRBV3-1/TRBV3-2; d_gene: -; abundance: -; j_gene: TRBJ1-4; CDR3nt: TGTGCCAGCACAGGGGCTGGGGATGAAAAACTGTTTTTT; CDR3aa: CASTGAGDEKLFF
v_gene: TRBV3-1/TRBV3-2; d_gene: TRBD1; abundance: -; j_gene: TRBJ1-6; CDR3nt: TGTGCCAGCAGCCACCGGACAGGGGTCTCCTATAATTCACCCCTCCACTTT; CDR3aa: CASSHRTGVSYNSPLHF
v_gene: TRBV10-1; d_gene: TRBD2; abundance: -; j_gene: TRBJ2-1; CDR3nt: TGCGCCAGTTCCGGGACTAGCGACCCAAGCTCCTACAATGAGCAGTTCTTC; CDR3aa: CASSGTSDPSSYNEQFF
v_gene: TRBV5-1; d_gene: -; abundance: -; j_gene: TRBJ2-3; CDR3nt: TGCGCCAGCAGCTTCACAGGGACAACAGATACGCAGTATTTT; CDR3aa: CASSFTGTTDTQYF
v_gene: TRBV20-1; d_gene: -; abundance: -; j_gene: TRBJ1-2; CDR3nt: TGCAGTGCTTGGACAGTCTATGGCTACACCTTC; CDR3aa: CSAWTVYGYTF
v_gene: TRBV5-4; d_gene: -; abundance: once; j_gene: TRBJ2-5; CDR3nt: TGTGCCAGCAGCCCGCCCGGGGGAGAGGGGGAGACCCAGTACTTC; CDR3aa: CASSPPGGEGETQYF
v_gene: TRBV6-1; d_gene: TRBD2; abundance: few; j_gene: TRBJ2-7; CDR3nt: TGTGCCAGCAGTGAAGTAGGGACTAGCTACGAGCAGTACTTC; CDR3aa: CASSEVGTSYEQYF
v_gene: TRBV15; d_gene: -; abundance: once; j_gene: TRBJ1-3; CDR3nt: TGTGCCACCAGCAGAGATGGCCGGAGGGAACATTTCTCTGGAAACACCATATATTTT; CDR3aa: CATSRDGRREHFSGNTIYF
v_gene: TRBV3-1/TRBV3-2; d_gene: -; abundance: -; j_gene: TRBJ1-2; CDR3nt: TGTGCCAGCAGCCGTTCGAGGACTAACTATGGCTACACCTTC; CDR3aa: CASSRSRTNYGYTF
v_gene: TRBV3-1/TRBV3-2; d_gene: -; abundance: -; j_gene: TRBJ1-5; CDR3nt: TGTGCCAGCAGCCAAGATTTGGAGCAGCCCCAGCATTTT; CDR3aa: CASSQDLEQPQHF
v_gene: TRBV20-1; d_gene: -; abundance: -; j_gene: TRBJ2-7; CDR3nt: TGCAGTGCTAGTAGGGGAAGCTACGAGCAGTACTTC; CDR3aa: CSASRGSYEQYF
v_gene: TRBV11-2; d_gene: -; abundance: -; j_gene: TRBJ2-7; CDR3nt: TGTGCCAGCAGCCCAAGAGCCACCGCAGGAAGCGAGCAGTACTTC; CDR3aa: CASSPRATAGSEQYF
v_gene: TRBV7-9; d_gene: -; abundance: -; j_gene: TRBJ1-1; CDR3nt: TGTGCCAGCAGCCAATCGGGACAAACGAACACTGAAGCTTTCTTT; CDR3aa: CASSQSGQTNTEAFF
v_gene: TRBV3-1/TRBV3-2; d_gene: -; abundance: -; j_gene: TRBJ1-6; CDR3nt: TGTGCCAGCAGCCAAGAGAGAGGGAGGGGTAATTCACCCCTCCACTTT; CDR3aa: CASSQERGRGNSPLHF
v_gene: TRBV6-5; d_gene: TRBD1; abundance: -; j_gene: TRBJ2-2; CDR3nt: TGTGCCGTACGGGACAGTAACACCGGGGAGCTGTTTTTT; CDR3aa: CAVRDSNTGELFF
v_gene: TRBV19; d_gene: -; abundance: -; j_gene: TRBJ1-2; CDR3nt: TGTGCCAGTAGACCTAGAACAGGACTATATGGCTACACCTTC; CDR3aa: CASRPRTGLYGYTF
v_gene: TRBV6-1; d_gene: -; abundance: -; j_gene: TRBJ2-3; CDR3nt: TGTGCCAGCAGTGAAGACAGGACGGATCCTCGGAGGTATTTT; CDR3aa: CASSEDRTDPRRYF
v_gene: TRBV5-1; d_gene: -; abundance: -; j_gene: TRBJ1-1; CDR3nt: TGCGCCAGCAGCTTGGCTATGGCGGGGGCCACTGAAGCTTTCTTT; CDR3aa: CASSLAMAGATEAFF
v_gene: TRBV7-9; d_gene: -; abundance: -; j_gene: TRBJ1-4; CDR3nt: TGTGCCAGCAGCTTGTTATCCGGAGGCGAAAAACTGTTTTTT; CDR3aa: CASSLLSGGEKLFF
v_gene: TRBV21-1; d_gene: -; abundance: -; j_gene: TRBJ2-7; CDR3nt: TGTGCCAGCAGCACCGGGGAGGTACCCTACGAGCAGTACTTC; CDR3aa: CASSTGEVPYEQYF
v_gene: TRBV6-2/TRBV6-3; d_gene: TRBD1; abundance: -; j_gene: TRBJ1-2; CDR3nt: TGTGCCAGCAGTACAGGGGGCTGGTATGGCTACACCTTC; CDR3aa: CASSTGGWYGYTF
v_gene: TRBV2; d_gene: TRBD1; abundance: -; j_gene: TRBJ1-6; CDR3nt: TGTGCCAGCAGTGGGGGGACAGGGGCCTATAATTCACCCCTCCACTTT; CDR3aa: CASSGGTGAYNSPLHF
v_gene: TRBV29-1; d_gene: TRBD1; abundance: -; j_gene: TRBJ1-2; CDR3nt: TGCAGCGTGGATCCTACCGGGACAGGGAATGGCTACACCTTC; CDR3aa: CSVDPTGTGNGYTF
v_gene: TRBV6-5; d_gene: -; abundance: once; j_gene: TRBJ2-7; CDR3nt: TGTGCCAGCAGGCGACCGGGAACCGGCAGGGAGCAGTACTTC; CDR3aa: CASRRPGTGREQYF
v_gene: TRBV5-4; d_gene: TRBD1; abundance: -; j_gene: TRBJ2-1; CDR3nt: TGTGCCAGCAGCTGGGACAGGGTTAATGAGCAGTTCTTC; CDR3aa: CASSWDRVNEQFF
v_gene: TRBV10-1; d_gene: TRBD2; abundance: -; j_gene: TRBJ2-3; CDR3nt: TGCGCCAGCAGTGGCGGGGGGCTTCAATCAGATACGCAGTATTTT; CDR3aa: CASSGGGLQSDTQYF
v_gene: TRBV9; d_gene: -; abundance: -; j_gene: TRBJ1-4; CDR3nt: TGTGCCAGCAGCGGAACCGTATCGGGTAATGAAAAACTGTTTTTT; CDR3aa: CASSGTVSGNEKLFF
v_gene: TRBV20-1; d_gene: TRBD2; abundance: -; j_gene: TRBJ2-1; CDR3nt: TGCAGTGCTAGTAGCGGCGGGGGGGCCCCGTACAATGAGCAGTTCTTC; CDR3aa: CSASSGGGAPYNEQFF
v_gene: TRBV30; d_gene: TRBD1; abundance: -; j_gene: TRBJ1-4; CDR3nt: TGTGCCTGGAGTGTACAGGGGGACCATGAAAAACTGTTTTTT; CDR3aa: CAWSVQGDHEKLFF
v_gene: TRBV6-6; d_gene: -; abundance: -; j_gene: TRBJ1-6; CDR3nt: TGTGCCAGCGAGGAGGGGCGCGATTCACCCCTCCACTTT; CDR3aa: CASEEGRDSPLHF